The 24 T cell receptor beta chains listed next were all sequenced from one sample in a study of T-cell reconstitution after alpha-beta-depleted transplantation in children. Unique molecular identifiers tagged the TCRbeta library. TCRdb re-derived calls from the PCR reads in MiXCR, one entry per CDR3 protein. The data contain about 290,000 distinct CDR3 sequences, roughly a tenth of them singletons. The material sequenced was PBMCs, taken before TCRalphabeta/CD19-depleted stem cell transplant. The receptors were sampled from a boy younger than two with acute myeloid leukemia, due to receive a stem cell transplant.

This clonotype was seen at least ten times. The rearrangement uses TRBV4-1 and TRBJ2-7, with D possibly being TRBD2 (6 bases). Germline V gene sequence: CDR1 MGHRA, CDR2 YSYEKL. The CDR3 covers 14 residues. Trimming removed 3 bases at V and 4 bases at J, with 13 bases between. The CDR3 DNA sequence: TGCGCCAGCAGCCAGGAGGGGATCGGGTACGAGCAGTACTTC. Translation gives CASSQEGIGYEQYF.

The CDR3 DNA reads TGTGCCAGCAGCCCGAATTCCGGGCCGAGAAACTATGGCTACACCTTC. This codes for CASSPNSGPRNYGYTF. The V and J genes are TRBV7-4 and TRBJ1-2; D gene unclear. CDR1 is SGHVT and CDR2 is SQSDAQ in the germline V gene. This CDR3 region has 16 residues. The V and J ends lost 5 bases and 2 bases respectively, with 18 bases between them.

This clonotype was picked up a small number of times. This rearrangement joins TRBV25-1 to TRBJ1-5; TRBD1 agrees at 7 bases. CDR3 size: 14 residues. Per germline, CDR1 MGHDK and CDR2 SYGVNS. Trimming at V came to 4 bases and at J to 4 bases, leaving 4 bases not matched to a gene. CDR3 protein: CASSGGDRNQPQHF. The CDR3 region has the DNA TGTGCCAGCAGTGGCGGGGACAGAAATCAGCCCCAGCATTTT.

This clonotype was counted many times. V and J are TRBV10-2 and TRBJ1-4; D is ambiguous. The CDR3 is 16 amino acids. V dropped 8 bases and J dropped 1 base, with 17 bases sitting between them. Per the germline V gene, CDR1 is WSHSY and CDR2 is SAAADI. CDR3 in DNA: TGCGCCAGCGCCCCTAACGGGGTCATAACTAATGAAAAACTGTTTTTT. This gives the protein CASAPNGVITNEKLFF.

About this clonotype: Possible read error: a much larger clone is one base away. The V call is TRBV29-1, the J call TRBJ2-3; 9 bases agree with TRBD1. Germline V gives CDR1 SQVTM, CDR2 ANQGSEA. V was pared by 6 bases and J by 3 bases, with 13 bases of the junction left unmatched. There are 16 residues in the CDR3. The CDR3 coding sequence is TGCAGCGTGGATGGGGACAGGGTAGAATTGACAGATACGCAGTATTTT. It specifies CSVDGDRVELTDTQYF.

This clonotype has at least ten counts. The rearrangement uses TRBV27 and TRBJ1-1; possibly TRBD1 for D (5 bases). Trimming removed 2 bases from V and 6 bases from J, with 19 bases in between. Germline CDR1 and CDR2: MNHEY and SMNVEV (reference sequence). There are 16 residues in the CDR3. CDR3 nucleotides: TGTGCCAGCAGTTTACTCACTATCGGGGGATTTTCTGAAGCTTTCTTT. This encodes CASSLLTIGGFSEAFF.

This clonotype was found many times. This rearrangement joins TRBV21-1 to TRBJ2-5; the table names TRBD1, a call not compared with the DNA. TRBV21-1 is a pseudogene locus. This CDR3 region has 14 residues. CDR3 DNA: TGTGCCAGCAGCAAAGCGAGGGGGCAAGAGACCCAGTACTTC. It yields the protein CASSKARGQETQYF.

The CDR3 spells CSVGPGRGYGYTF. As DNA, the CDR3 is TGCAGTGTCGGGCCAGGGCGGGGCTATGGCTACACCTTC. The V call is TRBV20-1, the J call TRBJ1-2; D possibly corresponds to TRBD1 (5 bases). The CDR3 is made up of 13 amino acids. The germline CDR1 and CDR2 sequences are DFQATT and SNEGSKA (reference sequence). V lost 7 bases to trimming and J lost 4 bases, with 16 bases between them.

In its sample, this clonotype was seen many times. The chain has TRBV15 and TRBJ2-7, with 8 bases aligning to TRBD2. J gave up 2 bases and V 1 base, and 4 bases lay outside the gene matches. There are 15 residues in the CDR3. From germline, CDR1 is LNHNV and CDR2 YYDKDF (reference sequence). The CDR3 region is CATSRAKRETYEQYF. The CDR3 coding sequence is TGTGCCACCAGCAGAGCGAAGCGGGAGACCTACGAGCAGTACTTC.

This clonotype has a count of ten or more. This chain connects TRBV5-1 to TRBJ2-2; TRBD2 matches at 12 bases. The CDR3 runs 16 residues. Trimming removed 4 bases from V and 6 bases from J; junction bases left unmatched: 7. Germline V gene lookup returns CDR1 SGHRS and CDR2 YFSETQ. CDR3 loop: CASSPLAGGFAGELFF. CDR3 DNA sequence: TGCGCCAGCAGCCCGCTAGCGGGGGGGTTCGCCGGGGAGCTGTTTTTT. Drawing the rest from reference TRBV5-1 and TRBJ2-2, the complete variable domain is KAGVTQTPRYLIKTRGQQVTLSCSPISGHRSVSWYQQTPGQGLQFLFEYFSETQRNKGNFPGRFSGRQFSNSRSEMNVSTLELGDSALYLCASSPLAGGFAGELFFGEGSRLTVL.

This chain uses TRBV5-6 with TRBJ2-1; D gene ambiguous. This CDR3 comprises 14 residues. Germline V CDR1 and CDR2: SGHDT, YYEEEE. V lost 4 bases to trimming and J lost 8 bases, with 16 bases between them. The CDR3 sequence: CASSPPLIIHEQFF. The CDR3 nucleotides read TGTGCCAGCAGCCCCCCCCTTATTATCCATGAGCAGTTCTTC.

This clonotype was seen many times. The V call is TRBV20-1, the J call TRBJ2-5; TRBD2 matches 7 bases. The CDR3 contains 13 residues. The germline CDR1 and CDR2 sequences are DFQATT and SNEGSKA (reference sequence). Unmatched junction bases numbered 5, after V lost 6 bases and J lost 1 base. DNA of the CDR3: TGCAGTGCCCCCGGGGAGGGCCAAGAGACCCAGTACTTC. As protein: CSAPGEGQETQYF.

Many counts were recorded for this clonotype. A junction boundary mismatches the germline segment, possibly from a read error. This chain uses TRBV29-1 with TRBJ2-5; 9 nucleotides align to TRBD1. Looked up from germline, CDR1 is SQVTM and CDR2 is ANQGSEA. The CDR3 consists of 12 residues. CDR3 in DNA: TGCAGCGTTGAAGATCGGGTGGGACAGGGATTCTTC. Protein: CSVEDRVGQGFF.

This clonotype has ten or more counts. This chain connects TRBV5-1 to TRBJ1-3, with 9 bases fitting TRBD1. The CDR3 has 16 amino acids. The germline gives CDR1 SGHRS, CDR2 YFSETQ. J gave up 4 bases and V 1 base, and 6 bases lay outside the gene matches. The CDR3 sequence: CASSLTGTGSGNTIYF. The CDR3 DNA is TGCGCCAGCAGCTTGACCGGGACAGGGTCAGGAAACACCATATATTTT.

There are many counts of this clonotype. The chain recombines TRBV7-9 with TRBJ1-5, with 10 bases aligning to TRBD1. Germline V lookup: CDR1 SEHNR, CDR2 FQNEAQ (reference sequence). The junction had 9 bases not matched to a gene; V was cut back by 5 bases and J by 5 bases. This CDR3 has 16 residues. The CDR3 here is CASSKGTGTGDQPQHF. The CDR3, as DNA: TGTGCCAGCAGCAAGGGGACAGGGACAGGGGATCAGCCCCAGCATTTT.

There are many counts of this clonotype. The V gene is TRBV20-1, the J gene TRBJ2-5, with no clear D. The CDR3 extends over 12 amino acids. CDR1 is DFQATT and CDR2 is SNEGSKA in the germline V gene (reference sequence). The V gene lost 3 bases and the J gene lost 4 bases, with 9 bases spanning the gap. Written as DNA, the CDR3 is TGCAGTGCTAGGGGTCCGGGAGAGACCCAGTACTTC. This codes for CSARGPGETQYF.

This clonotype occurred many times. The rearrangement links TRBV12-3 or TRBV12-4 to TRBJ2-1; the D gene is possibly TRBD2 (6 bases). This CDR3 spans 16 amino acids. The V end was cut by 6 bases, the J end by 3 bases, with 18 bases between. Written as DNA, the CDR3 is TGTGCCAGCAGAAAAACCGTGGGAGGAAACTACAATGAGCAGTTCTTC. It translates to CASRKTVGGNYNEQFF.

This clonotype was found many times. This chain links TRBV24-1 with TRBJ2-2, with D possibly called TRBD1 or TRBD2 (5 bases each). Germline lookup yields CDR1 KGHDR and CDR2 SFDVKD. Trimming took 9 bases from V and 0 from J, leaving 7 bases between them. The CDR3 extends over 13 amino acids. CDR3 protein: CATGTANTGELFF. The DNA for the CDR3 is TGTGCCACCGGGACCGCGAACACCGGGGAGCTGTTTTTT.

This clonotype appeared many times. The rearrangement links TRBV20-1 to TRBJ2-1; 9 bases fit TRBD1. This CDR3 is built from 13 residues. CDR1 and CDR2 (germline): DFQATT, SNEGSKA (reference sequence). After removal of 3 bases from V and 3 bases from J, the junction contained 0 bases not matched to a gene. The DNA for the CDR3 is TGCAGTGCTAGGACAGGGGGCTACAATGAGCAGTTCTTC. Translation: CSARTGGYNEQFF.

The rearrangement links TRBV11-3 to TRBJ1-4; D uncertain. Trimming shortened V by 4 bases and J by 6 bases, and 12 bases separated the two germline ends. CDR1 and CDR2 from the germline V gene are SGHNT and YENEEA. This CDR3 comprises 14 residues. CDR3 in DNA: TGTGCCAGCAGCTCCCCCGGGAAGGATGAAAAACTGTTTTTT. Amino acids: CASSSPGKDEKLFF. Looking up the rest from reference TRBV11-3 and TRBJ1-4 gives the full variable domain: EAGVVQSPRYKIIEKKQPVAFWCNPISGHNTLYWYLQNLGQGPELLIRYENEEAVDDSQLPKDRFSAERLKGVDSTLKIQPAELGDSAVYLCASSSPGKDEKLFFGSGTQLSVL.

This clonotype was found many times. The CDR3 DNA reads TGTGCCAGCAGCTCCCTAGCGTTTTCCTCCTACAATGAGCAGTTCTTC. Its translation is CASSSLAFSSYNEQFF. The gene calls are TRBV7-2 and TRBJ2-1; tentative D call: TRBD2 (6 bases). The CDR3 is 16 residues long. Germline V gene data show CDR1 as SGHTA and CDR2 as FQGNSA. V shed 4 bases and J shed 0 bases, with 13 bases lying between them. The full variable domain, its missing parts supplied by reference TRBV7-2 and TRBJ2-1, is GAGVSQSPSNKVTEKGKDVELRCDPISGHTALYWYRQSLGQGLEFLIYFQGNSAPDKSGLPSDRFSAERTGGSVSTLTIQRTQQEDSAVYLCASSSLAFSSYNEQFFGPGTRLTVL.

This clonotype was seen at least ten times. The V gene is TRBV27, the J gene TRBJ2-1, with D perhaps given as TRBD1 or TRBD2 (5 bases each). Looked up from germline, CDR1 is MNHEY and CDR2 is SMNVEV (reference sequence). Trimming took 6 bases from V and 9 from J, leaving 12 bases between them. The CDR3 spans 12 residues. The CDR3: CASSPGTFEQFF. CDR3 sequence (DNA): TGTGCCAGCAGCCCGGGGACGTTTGAGCAGTTCTTC.

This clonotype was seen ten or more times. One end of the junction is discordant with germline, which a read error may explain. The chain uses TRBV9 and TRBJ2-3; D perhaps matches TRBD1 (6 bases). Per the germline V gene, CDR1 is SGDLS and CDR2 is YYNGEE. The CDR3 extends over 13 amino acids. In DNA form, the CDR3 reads TGTGCCAGCAGTGAGGACAGCAGAGATACGCAGTATTTT. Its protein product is CASSEDSRDTQYF. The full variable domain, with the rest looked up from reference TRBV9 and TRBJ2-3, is DSGVTQTPKHLITATGQRVTLRCSPRSGDLSVYWYQQSLDQGLQFLIQYYNGEERAKGNILERFSAQQFPDLHSELNLSSLELGDSALYFCASSEDSRDTQYFGPGTRLTVL.

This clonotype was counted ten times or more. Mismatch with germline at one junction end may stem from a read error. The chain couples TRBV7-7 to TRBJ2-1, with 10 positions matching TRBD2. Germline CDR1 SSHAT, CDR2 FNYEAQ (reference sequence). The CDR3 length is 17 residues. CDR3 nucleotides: TGTGCTAGCAGCTTACTAGCGGGGACGAGCTCCTACAATGAGCAGTTCTTC. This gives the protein CASSLLAGTSSYNEQFF.